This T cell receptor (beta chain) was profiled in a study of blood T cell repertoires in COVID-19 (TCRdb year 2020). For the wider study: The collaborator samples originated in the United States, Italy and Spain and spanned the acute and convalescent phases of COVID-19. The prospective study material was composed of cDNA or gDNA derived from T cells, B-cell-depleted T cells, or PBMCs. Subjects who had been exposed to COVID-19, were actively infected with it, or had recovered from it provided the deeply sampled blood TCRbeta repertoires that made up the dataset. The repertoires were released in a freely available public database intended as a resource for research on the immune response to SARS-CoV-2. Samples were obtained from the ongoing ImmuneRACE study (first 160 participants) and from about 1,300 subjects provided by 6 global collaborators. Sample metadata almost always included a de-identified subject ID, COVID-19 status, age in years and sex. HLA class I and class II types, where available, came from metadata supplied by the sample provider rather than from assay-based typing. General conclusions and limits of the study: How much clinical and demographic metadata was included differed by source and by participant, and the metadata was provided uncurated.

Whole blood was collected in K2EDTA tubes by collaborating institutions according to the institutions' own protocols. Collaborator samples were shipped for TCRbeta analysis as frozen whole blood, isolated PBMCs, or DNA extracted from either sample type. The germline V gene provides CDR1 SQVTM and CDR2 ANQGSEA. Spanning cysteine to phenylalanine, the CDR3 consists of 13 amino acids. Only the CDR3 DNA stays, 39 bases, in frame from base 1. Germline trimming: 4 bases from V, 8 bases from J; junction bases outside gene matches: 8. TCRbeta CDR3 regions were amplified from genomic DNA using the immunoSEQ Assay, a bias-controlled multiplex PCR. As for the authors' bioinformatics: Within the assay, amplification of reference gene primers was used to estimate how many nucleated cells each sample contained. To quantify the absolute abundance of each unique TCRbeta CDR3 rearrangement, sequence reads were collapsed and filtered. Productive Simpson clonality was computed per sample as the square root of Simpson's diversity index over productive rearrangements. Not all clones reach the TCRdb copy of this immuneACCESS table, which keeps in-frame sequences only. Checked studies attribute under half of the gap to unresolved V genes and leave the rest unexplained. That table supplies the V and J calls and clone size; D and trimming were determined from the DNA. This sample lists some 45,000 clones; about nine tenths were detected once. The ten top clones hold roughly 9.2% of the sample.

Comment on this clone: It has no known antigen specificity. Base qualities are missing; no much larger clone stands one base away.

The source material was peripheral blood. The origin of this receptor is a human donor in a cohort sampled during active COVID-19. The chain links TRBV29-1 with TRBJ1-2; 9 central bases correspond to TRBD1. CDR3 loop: CSVAPGQGLGYTF. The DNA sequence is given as TGCAGCGTTGCTCCGGGACAGGGCTTAGGCTACACCTTC.